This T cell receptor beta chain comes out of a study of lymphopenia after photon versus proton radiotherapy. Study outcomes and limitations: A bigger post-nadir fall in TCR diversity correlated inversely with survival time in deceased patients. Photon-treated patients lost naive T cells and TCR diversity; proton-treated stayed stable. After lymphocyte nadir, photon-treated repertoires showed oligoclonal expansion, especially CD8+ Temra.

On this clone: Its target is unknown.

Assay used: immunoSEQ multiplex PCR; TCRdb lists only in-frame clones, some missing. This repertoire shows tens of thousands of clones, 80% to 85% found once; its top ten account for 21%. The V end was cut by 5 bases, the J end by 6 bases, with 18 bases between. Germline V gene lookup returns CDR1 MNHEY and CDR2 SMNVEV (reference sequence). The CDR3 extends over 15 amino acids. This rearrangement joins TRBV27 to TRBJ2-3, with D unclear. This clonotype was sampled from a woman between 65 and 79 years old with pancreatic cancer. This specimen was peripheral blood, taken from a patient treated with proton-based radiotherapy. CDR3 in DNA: TGTGCCAGCAGTAAAGTAGGGTCCGGCGCTGATACGCAGTATTTT. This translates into CASSKVGSGADTQYF.